This T cell receptor (beta chain) was profiled in a study of cytomegalovirus exposure and HLA in healthy donors. PCR was performed using 60 Vbeta and 13 Jbeta primers. Sequencing was performed with immunoSEQ multiplex PCR; in TCRdb, only in-frame clones are kept and a portion is missing. The sample lists about 120,000 clones, approximately 76% seen once, with around 30% in the top ten. A remark on this clone: Its antigen is as yet unknown.

General study results and limits: For TCR beta chains, V- and J-gene trimming was later linked to a missense DCLRE1C variant.

Material: PBMCs. This clonotype was obtained from a man between 60 and 70 years old in good health and CMV-seropositive.

The CDR3 DNA follows: TGCGCCAGCAGCCCGGGAACAGGGGGGGCGTCTGGCTACACCTTC. Residues: CASSPGTGGASGYTF. The rearrangement uses TRBV5-1 and TRBJ1-2; 8 positions agree with TRBD1. CDR1 and CDR2 (germline): SGHRS, YFSETQ. J lost 7 bases, V lost 4 bases, and 12 bases had no gene match. The CDR3 runs to 15 residues.